One and the same sample provided the 14 T cell receptor beta chains below, sequenced in a study of blood T cell repertoires in COVID-19. Repertoires were generated with immunoSEQ multiplex PCR, while TCRdb's copy carries only in-frame clones and drops some. Among roughly 200,000 clones listed, about 88% were seen once. Sequencing was performed on PBMCs or T cells enriched from blood (not recorded which). The receptors come from a woman aged 30 to 39 who had been exposed to COVID-19.

This chain uses TRBV14 with TRBJ1-4; 9 bases agree with TRBD1. This CDR3 spans 15 amino acids. Germline trimming cut 3 bases from V and 7 bases from J; bases unmatched to any gene: 6. CDR1 is SGHDN and CDR2 is FVKESK in the germline V gene. The CDR3 protein is CASSQTGGLGEKLFF. In nucleotides, the CDR3 is TGTGCCAGCAGCCAGACAGGGGGTCTGGGTGAAAAACTGTTTTTT.

V and J are TRBV29-1 and TRBJ2-3; 7 bases align to TRBD1. V dropped 6 bases and J dropped 5; count of bases not matched to a gene: 11. Germline loops: CDR1 SQVTM, CDR2 ANQGSEA. This CDR3 contains 14 residues. The CDR3, as DNA: TGCAGCGTCCGTGAAGAGGGGGCAAGAGATACGCAGTATTTT. This encodes CSVREEGARDTQYF.

V gene TRBV5-8 combines with J gene TRBJ1-1; D unresolved. The length of the CDR3 is 17 residues. V dropped 0 bases and J dropped 1 base, with 16 bases sitting between them. Per germline, CDR1 SGHTS and CDR2 YDEGEE. CDR3 amino acids: CASSLGSVAATNTEAFF. In DNA form, the CDR3 reads TGTGCCAGCAGCTTGGGTTCGGTTGCTGCTACGAACACTGAAGCTTTCTTT.

This clone was seen more than once but under ten times. The chain joins TRBV19 to TRBJ1-2; 9 bases match TRBD1. Per the germline V gene, CDR1 is LNHDA and CDR2 is SQIVND (reference sequence). This CDR3 has 13 amino acids. The V and J ends lost 6 bases and 3 bases, in that order; junction bases with no gene match: 2. CDR3 amino acids: CASRGTGHYGYTF. In nucleotides, the CDR3 is TGTGCCAGTAGGGGGACAGGGCACTATGGCTACACCTTC.

This chain's CDR3 is CASSLLAVRSGNTIYF. CDR3 bases: TGTGCCAGCAGTCTCTTGGCGGTGCGCTCTGGAAACACCATATATTTT. V is TRBV11-2 and J is TRBJ1-3; D uncertain. The V and J ends lost 6 bases and 0 bases respectively, with 15 bases between them. The germline V gene encodes CDR1 SGHAT and CDR2 FQNNGV. This CDR3 spans 16 amino acids.

The rearrangement uses TRBV11-2 and TRBJ2-7, with 8 bases matching TRBD2. CDR1 is SGHAT and CDR2 is FQNNGV in the germline V gene. V shed 2 bases and J 5 bases; nucleotides not matched to a gene: 5. This CDR3 contains 14 residues. Written as DNA, the CDR3 is TGTGCCAGCAGCTTAAACGGGGGGGGCGACGAGCAGTACTTC. It is translated as CASSLNGGGDEQYF. Using reference TRBV11-2 and TRBJ2-7 for the parts outside the CDR3, the full variable domain is EAGVAQSPRYKIIEKRQSVAFWCNPISGHATLYWYQQILGQGPKLLIQFQNNGVVDDSQLPKDRFSAERLKGVDSTLKIQPAKLEDSAVYLCASSLNGGGDEQYFGPGTRLTVT.

The chain uses TRBV5-1 and TRBJ1-6; D might be TRBD1 (5 bases). This CDR3 is built from 20 residues. Looked up from germline, CDR1 is SGHRS and CDR2 is YFSETQ. V was clipped by 0 bases and J by 4 bases, with 23 bases between them. CDR3 sequence (DNA): TGCGCCAGCAGCTTGGCCAGCCTTATCCAGGGAGGAAATTATAATTCACCCCTCCACTTT. Its protein is CASSLASLIQGGNYNSPLHF.

The genes are TRBV25-1 and TRBJ1-6; a possible D gene is TRBD1 (6 bases). The CDR3 consists of 15 residues. Between the trimmed V and J ends, which lost 4 bases and 9 bases, there was a span of 16 bases. From germline, CDR1 is MGHDK and CDR2 SYGVNS. The CDR3 sequence is CASSASRGGSSPLHF. The DNA for the CDR3 is TGTGCCAGCAGTGCGTCGAGAGGGGGTTCTTCACCCCTCCACTTT.

V is TRBV24-1 and J is TRBJ1-1, with D uncertain. Germline V lookup: CDR1 KGHDR, CDR2 SFDVKD. V was clipped by 4 bases and J by 2 bases, with 7 bases between them. This CDR3 contains 13 residues. This CDR3 is CATSDSVNTEAFF. The DNA for the CDR3 is TGTGCCACCAGTGACTCAGTAAACACTGAAGCTTTCTTT.

The V gene is TRBV13, the J gene TRBJ2-7, with 9 bases matching TRBD1. Germline CDR1 PRHDT, CDR2 FYEKMQ (reference sequence). The CDR3 length is 16 residues. V lost 6 bases, J lost 2 bases, and 11 bases stayed unmatched. In DNA, the CDR3 is TGTGCCAGCAGGGGGAGCCCGGGACAGGGAGCCTACGAGCAGTACTTC. Encoded protein: CASRGSPGQGAYEQYF.

The chain links TRBV6-5 to TRBJ2-1, with D possibly being TRBD2 (7 bases). CDR3 length: 13 amino acids. Germline CDR1 reads MNHEY; CDR2 reads SVGAGI. V was shortened by 4 bases and J by 9 bases, with 13 bases between the two germline ends. In nucleotides, the CDR3 is TGTGCCAGCAGTTTGGGAGGGGGGGCTGAGCAGTTCTTC. This codes for CASSLGGGAEQFF.

The chain links TRBV3-1 (or the pseudogene TRBV3-2) to TRBJ2-2, with a weak D call TRBD2 (5 bases). The germline gives CDR1 LGHDT, CDR2 YNNKEL (reference sequence). The CDR3 length is 20 residues. Trimming shortened V by 0 bases and J by 2 bases, and 22 bases separated the two germline ends. The CDR3 bases are TGTGCCAGCAGCCAAGATCGAGCGAGACGCGGGTCCTCTAACACCGGGGAGCTGTTTTTT. Translation gives CASSQDRARRGSSNTGELFF.

The chain recombines TRBV7-2 with TRBJ2-1, with D possibly matching TRBD1 (7 bases). Trimming took 8 bases from V and 10 from J, leaving 24 bases between them. Germline V lookup: CDR1 SGHTA, CDR2 FQGNSA. The CDR3 loop spans 15 amino acids. CDR3 sequence (DNA): TGTGCCAGCGGGGGACAGCCGGGACTGGGCAACGAGCAGTTCTTC. Protein: CASGGQPGLGNEQFF.

V gene TRBV12-5 combines with J gene TRBJ1-1, with D perhaps TRBD1 (5 bases). The germline V gene encodes CDR1 LGHNT and CDR2 FRNRAP. The CDR3 has 16 residues. The V end lost 0 bases, the J end lost 6 bases, and 17 bases lay between the germline ends. CDR3 loop: CASGLVVKAGRPEAFF. Written as DNA, the CDR3 is TGTGCTAGTGGTTTGGTAGTTAAGGCAGGGCGTCCTGAAGCTTTCTTT. Based on the CDR3 plus reference TRBV12-5 and TRBJ1-1, the full variable domain is DARVTQTPRHKVTEMGQEVTMRCQPILGHNTVFWYRQTMMQGLELLAYFRNRAPLDDSGMPKDRFSAEMPDATLATLKIQPSEPRDSAVYFCASGLVVKAGRPEAFFGQGTRLTVV.